These 31 T cell receptor beta chains share one sample of origin, sequenced in a study of blood T cell repertoires in COVID-19. The protocol was immunoSEQ multiplex PCR, while the TCRdb copy is restricted to in-frame clones and leaves out a portion. The table lists 35,000 to 45,000 clones, around 86% of them singletons. The sequenced sample consisted of peripheral blood. The source is a man in his forties with active COVID-19.

This chain uses TRBV13 with TRBJ1-6; D is ambiguous. The CDR3 has 14 residues. Germline CDR1 is PRHDT and CDR2 is FYEKMQ (reference sequence). With 0 bases removed from V and 6 bases from J, the gap between germline ends came to 6 bases. The CDR3 region has the DNA TGTGCCAGCAGCTTAGGGCGGAGTAATTCACCCCTCCACTTT. Encoded protein: CASSLGRSNSPLHF. Based on the CDR3 plus reference TRBV13 and TRBJ1-6, the full variable domain is AAGVIQSPRHLIKEKRETATLKCYPIPRHDTVYWYQQGPGQDPQFLISFYEKMQSDKGSIPDRFSAQQFSDYHSELNMSSLELGDSALYFCASSLGRSNSPLHFGNGTRLTVT.

The chain carries TRBV5-6 and TRBJ1-1; 7 bases map to TRBD1. V dropped 4 bases and J dropped 2; count of bases not matched to a gene: 8. The CDR3 sequence is 15 residues long. CDR1 and CDR2 from the germline V gene are SGHDT and YYEEEE. CDR3 residues: CASSPPGQSNTEAFF. DNA of the CDR3: TGTGCCAGCAGCCCTCCGGGACAGAGCAACACTGAAGCTTTCTTT.

V gene TRBV4-1 combines with J gene TRBJ2-7; 9 bases agree with TRBD2. With 4 bases clipped from V and 3 bases from J, the junction kept 4 bases outside the gene matches. Germline assignment: CDR1 MGHRA and CDR2 YSYEKL. The length of the CDR3 is 14 residues. CDR3 protein: CASSLAGEGYEQYF. Here the CDR3 DNA reads TGCGCCAGCAGCCTAGCGGGGGAGGGCTACGAGCAGTACTTC.

The chain employs TRBV5-6 and TRBJ1-2, with unresolved D. Germline loops: CDR1 SGHDT, CDR2 YYEEEE. This CDR3 has 13 residues. V was shortened by 1 base and J by 7 bases, with 11 bases between the two germline ends. The CDR3 sequence: CASSLNTEAGYTF. Written as DNA, the CDR3 is TGTGCCAGCAGCTTGAATACTGAAGCTGGCTACACCTTC.

The chain combines TRBV29-1 with TRBJ1-2, with 7 bases matching TRBD1. V lost 7 bases to trimming and J lost 8 bases; unmatched junction nucleotides: 10. Germline lookup yields CDR1 SQVTM and CDR2 ANQGSEA. The CDR3 is made up of 12 amino acids. The chain's CDR3 is CSARDSGEGYTF. DNA of the CDR3: TGCAGCGCTCGGGACAGTGGAGAGGGCTACACCTTC. Full variable domain (rest looked up from reference TRBV29-1 and TRBJ1-2): SAVISQKPSRDICQRGTSLTIQCQVDSQVTMMFWYRQQPGQSLTLIATANQGSEATYESGFVIDKFPISRPNLTFSTLTVSNMSPEDSSIYLCSARDSGEGYTFGSGTRLTVV.

This sequence joins TRBV5-5 and TRBJ2-1; D gene unclear. The CDR3 contains 14 residues. The V and J ends lost 3 bases and 5 bases respectively, with 12 bases between them. In germline, CDR1 is SGHKS, CDR2 YYEKEE (reference sequence). CDR3 bases: TGTGCCAGCAGCTCAGACCGGGTAAACAATGAGCAGTTCTTC. Translated: CASSSDRVNNEQFF.

This clone counts as medium-sized (0.01 to 0.1%). The genes are TRBV20-1 and TRBJ1-1; D gene uncertain. V lost 5 bases to trimming and J lost 8 bases, with 9 bases between them. CDR1 and CDR2 (germline): DFQATT, SNEGSKA (reference sequence). The CDR3 runs to 10 residues. The CDR3 loop reads CSAGGAEAFF. The CDR3 coding sequence is TGCAGTGCTGGCGGAGCCGAAGCTTTCTTT.

This clone has only one observation. The chain combines TRBV29-1 with TRBJ2-5; D is possibly TRBD2 (6 bases). Germline V lookup: CDR1 SQVTM, CDR2 ANQGSEA. Deletions cut 3 bases from V and 7 bases from J, with 12 bases between. This CDR3 comprises 12 residues. The CDR3 DNA reads TGCAGCGTTGAGCTACTAGCCGGGACCCAGTACTTC. Translated, it gives CSVELLAGTQYF.

In its sample, this clone was seen a few times. The chain joins TRBV5-5 to TRBJ1-3, with D unclear. With 4 bases removed from V and 4 bases from J, the gap between germline ends came to 24 bases. The CDR3 has 18 residues. Germline values: CDR1 SGHKS, CDR2 YYEKEE (reference sequence). The DNA for the CDR3 is TGTGCCAGCAGCCCGGAGCCCTATTCATTGTCTGTAGGAAACACCATATATTTT. It encodes CASSPEPYSLSVGNTIYF.

This clone came up once. This chain joins TRBV28 and TRBJ1-5, with D maybe TRBD1 (6 bases). The germline gives CDR1 MDHEN, CDR2 SYDVKM. Deletions cut 8 bases from V and 2 bases from J, with 7 bases between. This CDR3 comprises 12 residues. The CDR3 nucleotides read TGTGCCAGCCACAGGGGCAATCAGCCCCAGCATTTT. Encoded protein: CASHRGNQPQHF. The full variable domain, rest sourced from reference TRBV28 and TRBJ1-5, is DVKVTQSSRYLVKRTGEKVFLECVQDMDHENMFWYRQDPGLGLRLIYFSYDVKMKEKGDIPEGYSVSREKKERFSLILESASTNQTSMYLCASHRGNQPQHFGDGTRLSIL.

J is TRBJ1-5 and V is TRBV7-9; 9 positions agree with TRBD1. The CDR3 runs to 14 residues. V gave up 5 bases and J gave up 5 bases; unmatched junction bases: 4. The germline V gene has CDR1 SEHNR and CDR2 FQNEAQ (reference sequence). The CDR3 nucleotides are TGTGCCAGCAGCCCGACAGGGGGTCATCAGCCCCAGCATTTT. It translates to CASSPTGGHQPQHF.

The chain couples TRBV28 to TRBJ1-2; D is possibly TRBD1 (6 bases). The CDR3 runs to 17 residues. V dropped 5 bases and J dropped 8 bases, with 27 bases sitting between them. Per the germline V gene, CDR1 is MDHEN and CDR2 is SYDVKM. CDR3 bases: TGTGCCAGCAGTGTGATACCCGGGACAAAAAGCTACTGGGGCTACACCTTC. Translation: CASSVIPGTKSYWGYTF.

This clone has only a few counts. This chain joins TRBV7-8 and TRBJ1-6; 7 bases are shared with TRBD1. This CDR3 has 15 amino acids. J was trimmed by 13 bases and V by 5 bases; bases with no gene match: 14. The germline V gene has CDR1 SGHVS and CDR2 FQNEAQ. CDR3 DNA sequence: TGTGCCAGCAGCGCAGTCCCGGGACAGCAGACGCCCCTCCACTTT. It translates to CASSAVPGQQTPLHF.

This sequence joins TRBV27 and TRBJ2-7; 9 bases map to TRBD2. Germline-derived CDR1 and CDR2 are MNHEY and SMNVEV (reference sequence). J gave up 4 bases and V 5 bases, and 12 bases lay outside the gene matches. The CDR3 is made up of 16 amino acids. CDR3: CASSRISGSSAYEQYF. The CDR3 nucleotides read TGTGCCAGCAGTCGGATTAGCGGGAGTTCCGCGTACGAGCAGTACTTC.

The genes are TRBV28 and TRBJ2-7; the match to TRBD1 covers 11 bases. Trimming took 4 bases from V and 4 from J; bases not matched to a gene: 12. The CDR3 consists of 17 residues. Germline CDR1 reads MDHEN; CDR2 reads SYDVKM. In DNA, the CDR3 is TGTGCCAGCAGTTCTAAATGGAGGGGGACAGGGGGGTACGAGCAGTACTTC. Its translation: CASSSKWRGTGGYEQYF.

The rearrangement joins TRBV27 to TRBJ1-6; TRBD1 might be the D (5 bases). The germline V and J ends were trimmed by 4 bases and 5 bases, with 9 bases remaining between them. Germline lookup yields CDR1 MNHEY and CDR2 SMNVEV (reference sequence). The CDR3 runs to 14 residues. In DNA, the CDR3 is TGTGCCAGCAGTTCTAGACAGAATAATTCACCCCTCCACTTT. It is translated as CASSSRQNNSPLHF.

As for this clone: Other DNA sequences in the same sample also yield this CDR3. The chain carries TRBV7-9 and TRBJ2-2; TRBD1 matches 11 bases. Germline V gives CDR1 SEHNR, CDR2 FQNEAQ (reference sequence). There are 16 residues in the CDR3. The junction had 2 bases not matched to a gene; V was cut back by 3 bases and J by 2 bases. The CDR3 sequence is CASSLGQGENTGELFF. The DNA for the CDR3 is TGTGCCAGCAGCTTGGGACAGGGGGAAAACACCGGGGAGCTGTTTTTT.

The chain couples TRBV7-9 to TRBJ1-3; a possible D gene is TRBD1 (5 bases). The V end was cut by 5 bases, the J end by 2 bases, with 13 bases between. This CDR3 comprises 15 residues. Germline V lookup: CDR1 SEHNR, CDR2 FQNEAQ (reference sequence). CDR3 amino acids: CASSAPGGAGNTIYF. The CDR3 DNA sequence: TGTGCCAGCAGCGCCCCCGGGGGTGCTGGAAACACCATATATTTT.

The chain employs TRBV24-1 and TRBJ2-3; maybe TRBD2 (6 bases). This CDR3 region has 12 residues. The V end lost 12 bases, the J end lost 0 bases, and 9 bases lay between the germline ends. From germline, CDR1 is KGHDR and CDR2 SFDVKD. The CDR3 spells CASGTSTDTQYF. The CDR3 region has the DNA TGTGCCTCCGGGACTAGCACAGATACGCAGTATTTT.

CDR3 loop: CATSRRTTGNTIYF. CDR3 nucleotide sequence: TGTGCCACCAGCAGACGGACAACAGGAAACACCATATATTTT. The chain recombines TRBV15 with TRBJ1-3; D is perhaps TRBD1 (5 bases). Germline V gene sequence: CDR1 LNHNV, CDR2 YYDKDF (reference sequence). The CDR3 totals 14 residues. The V end was cut by 2 bases, the J end by 4 bases, with 9 bases between.

The chain is built from TRBV28 and TRBJ1-5, with D possibly matching TRBD1 (5 bases). Trimming left V 3 bases short and J 5 bases short, with 11 bases between. Germline assignment: CDR1 MDHEN and CDR2 SYDVKM. This CDR3 comprises 14 residues. CDR3 sequence (DNA): TGTGCCAGCAGTTTGGCCGGGGGTCATCAGCCCCAGCATTTT. Protein sequence: CASSLAGGHQPQHF.

In this sample, this clone turned up a few times. This chain links TRBV4-1 with TRBJ1-6; unclear D gene. Germline lookup yields CDR1 MGHRA and CDR2 YSYEKL. The CDR3 is 17 residues long. V was trimmed by 0 bases and J by 1 base, leaving 10 bases between them. The CDR3 DNA sequence: TGCGCCAGCAGCCAAGAATCGGTGAGGTCCTATAATTCACCCCTCCACTTT. It codes for CASSQESVRSYNSPLHF.

The chain is built from TRBV7-8 and TRBJ1-5, with D perhaps matching TRBD1 (6 bases). Looked up from germline, CDR1 is SGHVS and CDR2 is FQNEAQ. This CDR3 region has 13 residues. V lost 1 base, J lost 12 bases, and 13 bases lay in between. The CDR3 DNA sequence: TGTGCCAGCAGCTTAGGGACAGCCACGAACCAGCATTTT. It is translated as CASSLGTATNQHF. The whole variable domain, remainder taken from reference TRBV7-8 and TRBJ1-5, is GAGVSQSPRYKVAKRGQDVALRCDPISGHVSLFWYQQALGQGPEFLTYFQNEAQLDKSGLPSDRFFAERPEGSVSTLKIQRTQQEDSAVYLCASSLGTATNQHFGDGTRLSIL.

The chain carries TRBV4-2 and TRBJ2-3; no definite D call. Trimming removed 1 base from V and 4 bases from J, with 15 bases in between. Per germline, CDR1 LGHNA and CDR2 YNFKEQ. The CDR3 extends over 16 amino acids. CDR3 nucleotide sequence: TGTGCCAGCAGCCAAGTACGTCTAGGTGGTGCAGATACGCAGTATTTT. This gives the protein CASSQVRLGGADTQYF.

The chain joins TRBV30 to TRBJ1-6; the match to TRBD1 covers 9 bases. V lost 2 bases, J lost 6 bases, and 5 bases stayed unmatched. CDR1 and CDR2 from the germline V gene are GTSNPN and SVGIG (reference sequence). This CDR3 region has 15 residues. The CDR3 DNA reads TGTGCCTGGAGTCTCCGGGACAGGGTTAATTCACCCCTCCACTTT. Its protein is CAWSLRDRVNSPLHF.

This chain connects TRBV10-3 to TRBJ1-1; D gene uncertain. The CDR3 consists of 13 residues. Germline V CDR1 and CDR2: ENHRY, SYGVKD. The V end was cut by 8 bases, the J end by 1 base, with 11 bases between. As DNA, the CDR3 is TGTGCCATCGCGGCCCCTAAGAACACTGAAGCTTTCTTT. Translating it yields CAIAAPKNTEAFF.

The V gene is TRBV21-1, the J gene TRBJ1-4. TRBV21-1 is reported as a pseudogene. This CDR3 has 15 residues. The chain's CDR3 is CASSRMVRLNEKLFF. CDR3 DNA sequence: TGTGCCAGCAGCCGCATGGTTCGGTTAAATGAAAAACTGTTTTTT.

The chain joins TRBV3-1 (or the pseudogene TRBV3-2) to TRBJ1-3, with a tentative D call TRBD1 (5 bases). Trimming removed 4 bases from V and 8 bases from J, with 15 bases in between. This CDR3 is 14 amino acids long. Germline V gene data show CDR1 as LGHDT and CDR2 as YNNKEL (reference sequence). The DNA for the CDR3 is TGTGCCAGCAGCCCCCAGGCTGGGACTTACACCATATATTTT. This gives the protein CASSPQAGTYTIYF.

This chain links TRBV11-1 with TRBJ1-2; tentatively, D is TRBD1 (6 bases). CDR3 length: 15 amino acids. Germline CDR1 and CDR2: SGHAT and FQDESV (reference sequence). Trimming cost V 4 bases and J 6 bases, with 18 bases left between them. CDR3 amino acids: CASSSVTLQGNGYTF. DNA of the CDR3: TGTGCCAGCAGCTCTGTCACATTACAGGGCAATGGCTACACCTTC.

The chain combines TRBV30 with TRBJ2-1; D ambiguous. The CDR3 consists of 12 residues. CDR1 is GTSNPN and CDR2 is SVGIG in the germline V gene (reference sequence). V was pared by 0 bases and J by 10 bases, with 10 bases between. As DNA, the CDR3 is TGTGCCTGGAGTGTAGTTAGTCGGGAGCAGTTCTTC. Its translation is CAWSVVSREQFF.

The chain has TRBV19 and TRBJ2-4; no definite D call. The length of the CDR3 is 13 residues. Trimming took off 8 bases at V and 2 bases at J, with 10 bases between the two ends. In germline, CDR1 is LNHDA, CDR2 SQIVND (reference sequence). The CDR3 region is CASPRLTKNIQYF. The CDR3 nucleotides read TGTGCCAGTCCTAGACTTACCAAAAACATTCAGTACTTC.